This passage covers 28 T cell receptor beta chains from one sample sequenced in a study of T cells in Graves' hyperthyroidism and ophthalmopathy. RNA transcripts yielded amplified TCR beta CDR3 regions. TCR CDR3 underwent first-round RT-PCR with the HTBI primer set. TCRdb redid the calling of the multiplex PCR reads with MiXCR, one entry per CDR3 protein. The sample lists over 500,000 distinct CDR3 sequences, about 15% occurring once. The sample taken for sequencing was blood. These receptors originate from a woman between 18 and 29 years old with Graves' ophthalmopathy.

This chain links TRBV12-3 or TRBV12-4 with TRBJ1-5, with TRBD1 identical over 9 bases. This CDR3 has 19 amino acids. The J segment lost 0 bases and the V segment lost 4 bases, leaving 13 bases of the junction unmatched. DNA for the CDR3: TGTGCCAGCAGTTGGACCGGGACAGGGAGAGTCTATAGCAATCAGCCCCAGCATTTT. Its translation is CASSWTGTGRVYSNQPQHF.

The J gene is TRBJ1-1, the V gene TRBV4-2; D unclear. CDR3 length: 14 amino acids. Germline-derived CDR1 and CDR2 are LGHNA and YNFKEQ. V shed 0 bases and J shed 3 bases, with 8 bases lying between them. The CDR3 coding sequence is TGTGCCAGCAGCCAAGAAGGCCTCGACACTGAAGCTTTCTTT. Translation gives CASSQEGLDTEAFF.

This clonotype was found many times. This chain joins TRBV30 and TRBJ2-1; D ambiguous. Deletions cut 2 bases from V and 2 bases from J, with 10 bases between. The CDR3 is made up of 14 amino acids. Germline CDR1 GTSNPN, CDR2 SVGIG (reference sequence). CDR3 sequence: CAWSPLDTYNEQFF. DNA of the CDR3: TGTGCCTGGAGTCCGCTAGATACCTACAATGAGCAGTTCTTC.

This clonotype has more than one count but fewer than ten. The V gene is TRBV5-1, the J gene TRBJ1-2; possible D gene TRBD1, 5 bases. The CDR3 is 14 amino acids. The germline V gene has CDR1 SGHRS and CDR2 YFSETQ. Trimming removed 4 bases at V and 1 base at J, with 11 bases between. The CDR3 sequence is CASSRTRDNYGYTF. The CDR3 DNA reads as TGCGCCAGCAGCAGAACCAGGGATAACTATGGCTACACCTTC.

The J gene is TRBJ2-1, the V gene TRBV4-1; maybe TRBD1 (7 bases). Trimming left V 5 bases short and J 15 bases short, with 17 bases between. Germline V gives CDR1 MGHRA, CDR2 YSYEKL. The CDR3 runs 12 residues. The CDR3 here is CASSTGDSPRFF. CDR3 DNA sequence: TGCGCCAGCAGCACGGGGGACAGCCCACGGTTCTTC.

This chain uses TRBV28 with TRBJ2-5; 15 nucleotides line up with TRBD2. Germline CDR1 and CDR2: MDHEN and SYDVKM. The CDR3 sequence is 18 residues long. V lost 1 base and J lost 1; bases outside the gene matches: 4. Here the CDR3 reads CASSLFWTSGGAQETQYF. CDR3 nucleotide sequence: TGTGCCAGCAGTTTATTCTGGACTAGCGGGGGGGCCCAAGAGACCCAGTACTTC.

The chain employs TRBV5-1 and TRBJ2-3; D is undetermined. Germline V gene sequence: CDR1 SGHRS, CDR2 YFSETQ. There are 15 residues in the CDR3. Trimming pared 0 bases from V and 2 bases from J, leaving 10 bases between. In DNA form, the CDR3 reads TGCGCCAGCAGCTTGGGTGACCCAAACACAGATACGCAGTATTTT. It translates to CASSLGDPNTDTQYF.

This clonotype has a count of ten or more. The chain carries TRBV5-1 and TRBJ2-7, with 8 bases matching TRBD1. The germline gives CDR1 SGHRS, CDR2 YFSETQ. The CDR3 runs to 15 residues. The J segment lost 0 bases and the V segment lost 1 base, leaving 3 bases of the junction unmatched. CDR3 protein: CASSLTGGASYEQYF. The CDR3 bases are TGCGCCAGCAGCTTGACAGGGGGTGCCTCCTACGAGCAGTACTTC.

The genes are TRBV6-1 and TRBJ1-6, with D hard to call. The CDR3 is 12 residues long. Germline V CDR1 and CDR2: MNHNS, SASEGT. V lost 2 bases and J lost 10, with 6 bases in between. The CDR3 DNA follows: TGTGCCAGCAGTGAATCGCTGTCACCCCTCCACTTT. Encoded protein: CASSESLSPLHF.

This clonotype was detected many times. The chain is built from TRBV7-2 and TRBJ2-7; 14 bases map to TRBD2. Germline CDR1 reads SGHTA; CDR2 reads FQGNSA. The CDR3 length is 16 residues. Trimming cost V 6 bases and J 7 bases; bases outside gene matches: 11. The CDR3 sequence: CASSQGLAGAGGEQYF. CDR3 nucleotide sequence: TGTGCCAGCAGTCAGGGACTAGCGGGAGCGGGTGGGGAGCAGTACTTC.

The gene calls are TRBV9 and TRBJ1-6; TRBD1 is a possible D gene (5 bases). V shed 2 bases and J shed 10 bases, with 13 bases lying between them. From germline, CDR1 is SGDLS and CDR2 YYNGEE. The length of the CDR3 is 14 residues. Written as DNA, the CDR3 is TGTGCCAGCAGCGTGCGGTCAGGGAACTCACCCCTCCACTTT. It specifies CASSVRSGNSPLHF.

The chain links TRBV11-2 to TRBJ1-2; 7 nucleotides align to TRBD1. Per germline, CDR1 SGHAT and CDR2 FQNNGV. Losses at the gene ends were 1 base for V and 2 bases for J; bases not matched to a gene: 4. The CDR3 has 15 amino acids. The CDR3 sequence is CASSLAGTENYGYTF. The DNA of the CDR3 is TGTGCCAGCAGCTTAGCCGGGACAGAAAACTATGGCTACACCTTC.

The V call is TRBV5-4, the J call TRBJ1-5, with 7 bases matching TRBD1. Germline V CDR1 and CDR2: SGHNT, YYREEE (reference sequence). V lost 4 bases, J lost 3 bases, and 4 bases stayed unmatched. The CDR3 is made up of 14 amino acids. CDR3 in DNA: TGTGCCAGCAGCCAACAGGGGATCAATCAGCCCCAGCATTTT. Encoded protein: CASSQQGINQPQHF.

In this sample, this clonotype turned up many times. The chain's CDR3 is CASSLSGYTEAFF. In DNA form, the CDR3 reads TGTGCCAGCAGTTTATCGGGGTACACTGAAGCTTTCTTT. The chain recombines TRBV12-3 or TRBV12-4 with TRBJ1-1; D gene unclear. This CDR3 has 13 amino acids. Trimming left V 2 bases short and J 3 bases short, with 7 bases between.

The chain uses TRBV4-3 and TRBJ2-7, with D unclear. V dropped 0 bases and J dropped 0 bases, with 9 bases sitting between them. The CDR3 contains 15 residues. Germline V lookup: CDR1 LGHNA, CDR2 YSLEER. The CDR3, as DNA: TGCGCCAGCAGCCAAGAACCGGTGGCCTCCTACGAGCAGTACTTC. Protein product: CASSQEPVASYEQYF.

J is TRBJ2-1 and V is TRBV7-3; the match to TRBD2 covers 13 bases. Per germline, CDR1 SGHTA and CDR2 FQGTGA. The CDR3 covers 21 residues. After removal of 5 bases from V and 8 bases from J, the junction contained 24 bases not matched to a gene. The CDR3 nucleotides are TGTGCCAGCAGCCCCCTCGGGGGTGGACTAGCGGGAGTCGGTAGGAGAGATGAGCAGTTCTTC. The encoded protein is CASSPLGGGLAGVGRRDEQFF.

V and J are TRBV20-1 and TRBJ1-2; unclear D gene. CDR1 is DFQATT and CDR2 is SNEGSKA in the germline V gene (reference sequence). CDR3 length: 13 residues. The ends were cut back, 6 bases at V and 6 bases at J, with 17 bases in the middle. The CDR3 DNA sequence: TGCAGTGCCCCAACGGGGTACGAACATGGCTACACCTTC. This gives the protein CSAPTGYEHGYTF.

The chain has TRBV6-2 or TRBV6-3 and TRBJ2-7; 7 nucleotides line up with TRBD2. The ends lost 5 bases at V and 3 bases at J; junction bases unmatched: 7. This CDR3 has 14 residues. Per germline, CDR1 MNHEY and CDR2 SVGEGT. CDR3 region: CASSRPGLNYEQYF. DNA for the CDR3: TGTGCCAGCAGTCGACCGGGACTAAACTACGAGCAGTACTTC.

This clonotype has a handful of counts. This sequence may be a read error, since a much larger clone differs from it by one base. This chain connects TRBV30 to TRBJ2-2, with D tentatively TRBD2 (5 bases). Per the germline V gene, CDR1 is GTSNPN and CDR2 is SVGIG (reference sequence). This CDR3 comprises 12 residues. Here the CDR3 reads CAWSEFAGKLFF. The CDR3 DNA is TGTGCCTGGAGTGAGTTCGCCGGGAAGCTGTTTTTT.

On this clonotype: Possible read error: a much larger clone is one base away. This rearrangement joins TRBV5-1 to TRBJ2-3, with a possible D match to TRBD2 (7 bases). The V and J ends lost 2 bases and 4 bases respectively, with 20 bases between them. The CDR3 totals 17 residues. The germline V gene has CDR1 SGHRS and CDR2 YFSETQ. As DNA, the CDR3 is TGCGCCAGCAGCTTTGGGGGGGGGCGCAGAGGAGCAGATACGCAGTATTTT. It specifies CASSFGGGRRGADTQYF.

This clonotype appeared many times. This chain joins TRBV7-2 and TRBJ2-5, with 7 bases that match TRBD1. CDR1 and CDR2 (germline): SGHTA, FQGNSA. The CDR3 extends over 14 amino acids. The V segment lost 5 bases and the J segment 0 bases; nucleotides outside the gene matches: 3. The DNA for the CDR3 is TGTGCCAGCAGCCTAACAGGGGACCAAGAGACCCAGTACTTC. Translating gives CASSLTGDQETQYF.

On this clonotype: A read error may produce the germline difference seen at one junction end. This chain links TRBV7-3 with TRBJ2-1; the match to TRBD2 covers 8 bases. Germline CDR1 and CDR2: SGHTA and FQGTGA. The length of the CDR3 is 17 residues. For the CDR3, the DNA is TGCGCCAGCAGCCAAGCGGGAGACGGCCGGTCCTACAATGAGCAGTTCTTC. Its translation is CASSQAGDGRSYNEQFF.

The table lists this clonotype with many counts. This rearrangement joins TRBV7-2 to TRBJ1-2; D gene ambiguous. V was clipped by 5 bases and J by 8 bases, with 15 bases between them. Germline-derived CDR1 and CDR2 are SGHTA and FQGNSA. This CDR3 spans 13 amino acids. As DNA, the CDR3 is TGTGCCAGCAGCCCCTTTAGGGAATACGGCTACACCTTC. Translated: CASSPFREYGYTF.

This clonotype was found many times. V usage is TRBV5-1 and J usage is TRBJ2-7; 10 bases fit TRBD1. Germline CDR1 reads SGHRS; CDR2 reads YFSETQ. V dropped 4 bases and J dropped 4; count of bases not matched to a gene: 5. The CDR3 totals 14 residues. In DNA form, the CDR3 reads TGCGCCAGCAGCCCAGGGACAGGGGAGTACGAGCAGTACTTC. Translated: CASSPGTGEYEQYF.

The sample holds many counts of this clonotype. The chain links TRBV20-1 to TRBJ1-2; D is perhaps TRBD1 (6 bases). Looked up from germline, CDR1 is DFQATT and CDR2 is SNEGSKA (reference sequence). Between the trimmed V and J ends, which lost 5 bases and 0 bases, there was a span of 16 bases. CDR3 length: 15 residues. The CDR3 loop reads CSAPEQGLANYGYTF. Here the CDR3 DNA reads TGCAGTGCTCCAGAACAGGGCCTAGCTAACTATGGCTACACCTTC.

The sample holds many counts of this clonotype. The chain has TRBV18 and TRBJ2-5; maybe TRBD2 (6 bases). Germline V gene sequence: CDR1 KGHSH, CDR2 LQKENI. Trimming removed 6 bases at V and 3 bases at J, with 11 bases between. CDR3 length equals 13 residues. The CDR3 sequence: CASSRDSKETQYF. In nucleotides, the CDR3 is TGTGCCAGCTCCCGGGACTCGAAAGAGACCCAGTACTTC.

The genes are TRBV10-3 and TRBJ2-2; 7 bases are a match to TRBD2. In germline, CDR1 is ENHRY, CDR2 SYGVKD. The CDR3 has 14 amino acids. The ends lost 8 bases at V and 2 bases at J; junction bases unmatched: 5. The DNA for the CDR3 is TGTGCCATCGCCGGCGGGGGTAACACCGGGGAGCTGTTTTTT. This codes for CAIAGGGNTGELFF.

This clonotype was seen repeatedly, ten times or more. The chain combines TRBV3-1 with TRBJ1-5, with no clear D. From germline, CDR1 is LGHDT and CDR2 YNNKEL (reference sequence). The CDR3 sequence is 13 residues long. Trimming pared 1 base from V and 7 bases from J, leaving 8 bases between. The CDR3, as DNA: TGTGCCAGCAGCCAAGCAGGTGGCCAGCCCCAGCATTTT. Translation: CASSQAGGQPQHF.